Following are 30 T cell receptor beta chains from one sample sequenced in a study of blood T cells in healthy people across ages (dated by TCRdb to between 2015 and 2017). Library creation used 5' RACE. The instrument given in TCRdb is Illumina HiSeq 2500. The second PCR ran for roughly 7 to 11 cycles and used a J-beta primer mix along with a sample-barcoded 5' primer. TCRdb itself trimmed the public reads at Q25 with fastp, ran MiXCR and retained productive beta chains. A single entry per CDR3 protein holds the most common genes and DNA from its merged rows. Here the sample has about 380,000 distinct CDR3 sequences; approximately 47% occur a single time. The ten largest clones add up to under 65% of the sample. Sequences were obtained from blood. These receptors were collected from a man aged 55-75 years in good health.

The sample holds a few counts of this clonotype. The CDR3 DNA is TGCGCCACCGGCGGGAGCGGGTGGGAGACCCAGTACTTC. This translates into CATGGSGWETQYF. This sequence joins TRBV10-2 and TRBJ2-5; 7 bases map to TRBD2. V was clipped by 10 bases and J by 5 bases; unmatched bases: 10. This CDR3 is 13 amino acids long. Germline lookup yields CDR1 WSHSY and CDR2 SAAADI.

This clonotype was counted only a few times. The rearrangement links TRBV7-2 to TRBJ2-7; D tentatively reads TRBD1 or TRBD2 (5 bases each). This CDR3 has 16 amino acids. The germline V and J ends were trimmed by 5 bases and 0 bases, with 17 bases remaining between them. Germline loops: CDR1 SGHTA, CDR2 FQGNSA. Here the CDR3 DNA reads TGTGCCAGCAGCAAGGGTGGTGGGGGTCGCTCCTACGAGCAGTACTTC. Protein sequence: CASSKGGGGRSYEQYF.

The chain recombines TRBV3-1 with TRBJ2-7; 8 positions agree with TRBD2. This CDR3 contains 14 residues. Germline loops: CDR1 LGHDT, CDR2 YNNKEL (reference sequence). V lost 4 bases, J lost 6 bases, and 8 bases stayed unmatched. The CDR3 nucleotides are TGTGCCAGCAGCCGGGGGACTAGGGAAGCCGAGCAGTACTTC. It translates to CASSRGTREAEQYF.

As to this clonotype: A read error may produce the germline difference seen at one junction end. The rearrangement uses TRBV6-6 and TRBJ2-4, with 9 bases lining up with TRBD1. The CDR3 runs 17 residues. The V gene's germline CDR1 is MNHNY and CDR2 SVGAGI (reference sequence). The CDR3 loop is CASSYSRVGQGKNIRYF. CDR3 coding DNA: TGTGCCAGCAGTTACTCGAGGGTGGGACAGGGAAAAAACATTCGGTACTTC.

A few counts support this clonotype. The V gene is TRBV20-1, the J gene TRBJ2-1, with 13 bases aligning to TRBD2. V dropped 6 bases and J dropped 13; count of bases not matched to a gene: 9. The V gene's germline CDR1 is DFQATT and CDR2 SNEGSKA (reference sequence). The CDR3 loop spans 13 amino acids. CDR3 nucleotide sequence: TGCAGTGCCCAAGGGACTAGCGGGGCCACCCAGTTCTTC. Amino acid sequence: CSAQGTSGATQFF.

The genes are TRBV27 and TRBJ2-5, with D unclear. V lost 4 bases, J lost 5 bases, and 11 bases lay in between. The CDR3 is 13 residues long. CDR1 and CDR2 from the germline V gene are MNHEY and SMNVEV (reference sequence). The CDR3 DNA follows: TGTGCCAGCAGTTCCCAAGGCAGGGAGACCCAGTACTTC. Protein: CASSSQGRETQYF.

Comment on this clonotype: Because the CDR3's place on the DNA is in doubt, the DNA is left out and the CDR3 is given as listed by TCRdb. The chain carries TRBV29-1 and TRBJ2-3; TRBD2 is taken as the D call from the table, unchecked against the DNA. The CDR3 extends over 13 residues, inclusive of both ends. Per the germline V gene, CDR1 is SQVTM and CDR2 is ANQGSEA. The chain's CDR3 is CSVVGSGTDTRYF.

The chain carries TRBV6-2 or TRBV6-3 and TRBJ1-2, with D unclear. Germline-derived CDR1 and CDR2 are MNHEY and SVGEGT. The CDR3 runs 13 residues. V was pared by 4 bases and J by 9 bases, with 15 bases between. DNA for the CDR3: TGTGCCAGCAGTTTGGCTATTAGTCCTAGCTACACCTTC. It specifies CASSLAISPSYTF.

This clonotype was seen a few times. The chain carries TRBV6-5 and TRBJ2-3; the D call may be TRBD1 or TRBD2 (5 bases each). CDR3 size: 15 residues. With 3 bases removed from V and 5 bases from J, the gap between germline ends came to 15 bases. Germline values: CDR1 MNHEY, CDR2 SVGAGI. The CDR3 sequence: CASSYGVAGGDTQYF. CDR3 DNA: TGTGCCAGCAGTTATGGGGTAGCTGGGGGAGATACGCAGTATTTT.

This clonotype was detected only a few times. This chain connects TRBV5-1 to TRBJ2-5; 10 nucleotides align to TRBD1. Per germline, CDR1 SGHRS and CDR2 YFSETQ. The CDR3 loop spans 15 amino acids. V dropped 5 bases and J dropped 1; count of bases not matched to a gene: 5. The CDR3 region is CASSRRTGGQETQYF. The CDR3 nucleotides are TGCGCCAGCAGTCGTCGGACAGGGGGCCAAGAGACCCAGTACTTC.

On this clonotype: A clone one base away is much larger, so this may be a read error. The chain links TRBV6-2 or TRBV6-3 to TRBJ2-1, with unresolved D. V was cut by 4 bases and J by 0 bases, with 10 bases left in between. CDR1 and CDR2 from the germline V gene are MNHEY and SVGEGT. This CDR3 spans 15 amino acids. This CDR3 is CASSSPARSYNEQFF. The CDR3 DNA follows: TGTGCCAGCAGTTCACCGGCTCGCTCCTACAATGAGCAGTTCTTC.

The CDR3 region is CASSQETLAISYEQYF. The CDR3, as DNA: TGTGCCAGCAGCCAAGAGACCCTAGCGATCTCCTACGAGCAGTACTTC. The rearrangement uses TRBV3-1 and TRBJ2-7; TRBD2 is a possible D gene (6 bases). Trimming pared 0 bases from V and 0 bases from J, leaving 12 bases between. The CDR3 has 16 amino acids. Germline V lookup: CDR1 LGHDT, CDR2 YNNKEL (reference sequence).

For the CDR3, the DNA is TGTGCCAGCTCCCGACAGGGGCCGCGTGGGAAGACCCAGTACTTC. Encoded protein: CASSRQGPRGKTQYF. J is TRBJ2-5 and V is TRBV27; 8 bases agree with TRBD1. The germline CDR1 and CDR2 sequences are MNHEY and SMNVEV (reference sequence). V shed 8 bases, J shed 6 bases, and the junction held 14 bases outside the gene matches. The CDR3 contains 15 residues.

This clonotype was seen ten or more times. The CDR3 here is CASSPNPRLGGYTF. CDR3 bases: TGCGCCAGCAGCCCTAATCCAAGGTTGGGGGGCTACACCTTC. The rearrangement joins TRBV4-3 to TRBJ1-2; no firm D call. The length of the CDR3 is 14 residues. Germline lookup yields CDR1 LGHNA and CDR2 YSLEER. V lost 4 bases, J lost 8 bases, and 17 bases lay in between.

The V and J genes are TRBV18 and TRBJ1-5, with D maybe TRBD1 (5 bases). The germline V gene has CDR1 KGHSH and CDR2 LQKENI. V was shortened by 4 bases and J by 2 bases, with 12 bases between the two germline ends. The CDR3 spans 15 residues. The CDR3 DNA sequence: TGTGCCAGCTCACGGGGGGGGATGGGCAATCAGCCCCAGCATTTT. Translating gives CASSRGGMGNQPQHF.

Only a few counts were recorded for this clonotype. The J gene is TRBJ2-5, the V gene TRBV20-1; 7 nucleotides align to TRBD2. With 1 base clipped from V and 9 bases from J, the junction kept 11 bases outside the gene matches. This CDR3 has 14 residues. Germline V gene data show CDR1 as DFQATT and CDR2 as SNEGSKA (reference sequence). The CDR3 nucleotides are TGCAGTGCTAGAGGGCGGGGGAGCGGTTCGCCCCAGTACTTC. This codes for CSARGRGSGSPQYF.

V and J are TRBV20-1 and TRBJ2-5; TRBD1 aligns across 7 bases. Trimming cost V 6 bases and J 6 bases; bases outside gene matches: 13. This CDR3 has 14 amino acids. The V gene's germline CDR1 is DFQATT and CDR2 SNEGSKA (reference sequence). In DNA form, the CDR3 reads TGCAGTGCGCCTCCGGGACAGAATTCGAAGACCCAGTACTTC. This translates into CSAPPGQNSKTQYF.

The table lists this clonotype with a few counts. The genes are TRBV28 and TRBJ2-7, with 11 bases matching TRBD2. The germline V gene has CDR1 MDHEN and CDR2 SYDVKM. The CDR3 sequence is 15 residues long. V was clipped by 3 bases and J by 2 bases; unmatched bases: 3. CDR3 sequence (DNA): TGTGCCAGCAGTTTTACTAGCGGGAGTACCTACGAGCAGTACTTC. It codes for CASSFTSGSTYEQYF.

The chain has TRBV29-1 and TRBJ2-5, with D uncertain. Between the trimmed V and J ends, which lost 8 bases and 11 bases, there was a span of 18 bases. CDR1 is SQVTM, CDR2 ANQGSEA, per germline. The CDR3 runs 11 residues. CDR3 sequence reads: CSPAKGNEQYF. As DNA, the CDR3 is TGCAGCCCCGCGAAAGGTAATGAGCAGTACTTC.

This clonotype was found a few times. DNA of the CDR3: TGTGCCAGCAGCCTCTACATTCGGGGGGAGGTAGCCAAAAACATTCAGTACTTC. It translates to CASSLYIRGEVAKNIQYF. The J gene is TRBJ2-4, the V gene TRBV7-2; 7 nucleotides agree with TRBD2. Germline loops: CDR1 SGHTA, CDR2 FQGNSA. The CDR3 totals 18 residues. With 5 bases clipped from V and 0 bases from J, the junction kept 13 bases outside the gene matches.

The chain uses TRBV20-1 and TRBJ2-3, with unresolved D. This CDR3 contains 14 residues. With 0 bases removed from V and 5 bases from J, the gap between germline ends came to 12 bases. Germline-derived CDR1 and CDR2 are DFQATT and SNEGSKA (reference sequence). As DNA, the CDR3 is TGCAGTGCTAGAGAAGCTAGGATGGGAGATACGCAGTATTTT. Translating gives CSAREARMGDTQYF.

The rearrangement joins TRBV20-1 to TRBJ2-3; D call uncertain. Germline lookup yields CDR1 DFQATT and CDR2 SNEGSKA (reference sequence). The CDR3 consists of 13 residues. V shed 4 bases and J shed 0 bases, with 8 bases lying between them. The CDR3 nucleotides are TGCAGTGCTATACAAATTAGCACAGATACGCAGTATTTT. Its protein is CSAIQISTDTQYF.

The chain employs TRBV20-1 and TRBJ2-3, with TRBD2 matching over 11 bases. CDR3 length: 16 residues. Germline V lookup: CDR1 DFQATT, CDR2 SNEGSKA (reference sequence). Unmatched junction bases numbered 7, after V lost 4 bases and J lost 1 base. CDR3 sequence reads: CSAIPGTSGRTDTQYF. CDR3 bases: TGCAGTGCTATCCCCGGGACTAGCGGCCGCACAGATACGCAGTATTTT.

The chain employs TRBV9 and TRBJ2-5; 7 positions match TRBD1. V lost 3 bases to trimming and J lost 1 base; unmatched junction nucleotides: 6. Germline V CDR1 and CDR2: SGDLS, YYNGEE. CDR3 length equals 15 residues. The CDR3 reads CASSATGTAQETQYF. CDR3 bases: TGTGCCAGCAGCGCTACTGGGACAGCCCAAGAGACCCAGTACTTC.

The V call is TRBV7-2, the J call TRBJ2-5; TRBD2 aligns across 10 bases. Germline CDR1 and CDR2: SGHTA and FQGNSA. With V trimmed by 4 bases and J by 5 bases, 7 bases remained unmatched. This CDR3 has 15 amino acids. The CDR3 DNA is TGTGCCAGCAGCTCAGACGGACTAGCGGAGGAGACCCAGTACTTC. Translated: CASSSDGLAEETQYF.

This clonotype was recorded a few times. The V gene is TRBV28, the J gene TRBJ2-1; D remains unclear. The germline CDR1 and CDR2 sequences are MDHEN and SYDVKM. This CDR3 region has 12 residues. V was cut by 7 bases and J by 13 bases, with 17 bases left in between. The CDR3 bases are TGTGCCAGCAACGTTCGTCCCGACAATCAGTTCTTC. Amino acids: CASNVRPDNQFF.

The chain couples TRBV4-2 to TRBJ2-7; D remains unclear. Germline CDR1 LGHNA, CDR2 YNFKEQ. V lost 1 base and J lost 1, with 11 bases in between. The CDR3 consists of 15 residues. CDR3 DNA: TGTGCCAGCAGCCAAGCGCCGGGCCCTTCCTACGAGCAGTACTTC. It translates to CASSQAPGPSYEQYF.

The chain employs TRBV29-1 and TRBJ1-1, with TRBD1 identical over 10 bases. The trim removed 4 bases at V and 3 bases at J, leaving 8 bases unmatched. This CDR3 has 15 amino acids. The germline gives CDR1 SQVTM, CDR2 ANQGSEA. The CDR3, as DNA: TGCAGCGTTGTGTCGGGGACAGGGGTGGACACTGAAGCTTTCTTT. Amino acid sequence: CSVVSGTGVDTEAFF.

The chain combines TRBV29-1 with TRBJ2-3; 9 nucleotides agree with TRBD1. In germline, CDR1 is SQVTM, CDR2 ANQGSEA. This CDR3 spans 14 amino acids. The J segment lost 4 bases and the V segment lost 5 bases, leaving 7 bases of the junction unmatched. CDR3 in amino acids: CSVSGTGRPDTQYF. CDR3 nucleotides: TGCAGCGTTTCCGGGACAGGGAGACCAGATACGCAGTATTTT.

The chain couples TRBV7-6 to TRBJ2-1, with TRBD2 identical over 11 bases. The germline CDR1 and CDR2 sequences are SGHVS and FNYEAQ. V lost 1 base, J lost 9 bases, and 17 bases stayed unmatched. The CDR3 is 19 amino acids. CDR3 DNA sequence: TGTGCCAGCAGCTTAGACCCCCCCGGACTAGCGGGCTTTTGGGGTGAGCAGTTCTTC. This gives the protein CASSLDPPGLAGFWGEQFF.